Listed below are T cell receptor beta chains from one sample, sequenced in a study of blood T cells in healthy people across ages. TCRdb recomputed calls from the 5' RACE reads with MiXCR, one row per CDR3 protein. There are about 800,000 distinct CDR3 sequences in the sample; 20% to 25% occur only once, and roughly 3.8% lies in the top ten. The data also belong to a second study, concerning T cells of mothers and their children.

The material sequenced was blood. The receptors derive from a boy aged 5-17 years in good health. Both conserved end residues are part of each CDR3. Each record gives: V gene, clone size, D gene, J gene, CDR3 protein, CDR3 DNA. A D gene is named only where the DNA matches it firmly. Only some rows state a clone size, as once, few, many or a class for expanded clones.

TRBV29-1,once,.,TRBJ1-1,CSVEVFGQYTEAFF,TGCAGCGTTGAAGTTTTCGGACAATACACTGAAGCTTTCTTT
TRBV29-1,.,.,TRBJ2-3,CSVDGLAEDTQYF,TGCAGCGTTGACGGTCTCGCCGAAGATACGCAGTATTTT
TRBV2,many,TRBD1,TRBJ2-7,CASTKGQGTYEQYF,TGTGCCAGCACTAAGGGACAGGGGACCTACGAGCAGTACTTC
TRBV14,.,.,TRBJ1-1,CASSRRRVNTEAFF,TGTGCCAGCAGCCGGCGCAGAGTGAACACTGAAGCTTTCTTT
TRBV20-1,once,.,TRBJ1-1,CSARDTGIANTEAFF,TGCAGTGCCAGGGACACTGGAATTGCCAACACTGAAGCTTTCTTT
TRBV11-2,few,TRBD2,TRBJ2-1,CASSSGLAGATYNEQFF,TGTGCCAGCAGTTCTGGACTAGCGGGAGCAACCTACAATGAGCAGTTCTTC
TRBV7-9,.,.,TRBJ2-5,CAIETGHF,TGTGCCATTGAGACAGGCCACTTC
TRBV6-6,.,TRBD2,TRBJ2-1,CASSDSGLAAPNEQFF,TGTGCCAGCAGTGACTCCGGACTAGCGGCCCCCAATGAGCAGTTCTTC
TRBV6-1,.,TRBD2,TRBJ2-5,CASSEPSGRGETQYF,TGTGCCAGCAGTGAACCGAGCGGGAGAGGAGAGACCCAGTACTTC
TRBV29-1,.,TRBD2,TRBJ2-1,CSVRNLAGVREQFF,TGCAGCGTTCGAAACCTAGCGGGAGTAAGGGAGCAGTTCTTC
TRBV7-2,.,.,TRBJ2-5,CASSSQFLTKQYF,TGTGCCAGCAGCTCCCAATTCCTTACGAAGCAGTACTTC
TRBV28,few,.,TRBJ2-1,CASSPVLTVYNEQFF,TGTGCCAGCAGTCCTGTTTTGACGGTATACAATGAGCAGTTCTTC
TRBV11-2,.,.,TRBJ1-2,CASSLGLLGGPNYGYTF,TGTGCCAGCAGCTTAGGGTTACTCGGGGGGCCTAACTATGGCTACACCTTC
TRBV9,few,.,TRBJ1-2,CASSVGQALTYGYTF,TGTGCCAGCAGCGTAGGGCAGGCTCTCACCTATGGCTACACCTTC
TRBV5-1,.,TRBD1,TRBJ2-5,CASSSTWTGQETQYF,TGCGCCAGCAGCTCTACCTGGACAGGACAAGAGACCCAGTACTTC
TRBV4-3,.,.,TRBJ2-1,CASSQDPRSHNEQFF,TGCGCCAGCAGCCAAGACCCACGGAGCCACAATGAGCAGTTCTTC
TRBV4-3,.,.,TRBJ2-1,CASSQDDGGQFF,TGCGCCAGCAGCCAAGATGACGGAGGACAGTTCTTC
TRBV4-3,few,TRBD2,TRBJ2-3,CASSQDATSGAVYTQYF,TGCGCCAGCAGCCAAGATGCGACGAGCGGGGCGGTATATACGCAGTATTTT
TRBV29-1,.,.,TRBJ2-2,CSVPLGGATGELFF,TGCAGCGTTCCCTTGGGGGGGGCGACCGGGGAGCTGTTTTTT
TRBV18,few,TRBD1,TRBJ1-2,CASSPPGQGLGYTF,TGTGCCAGCTCCCCACCGGGACAGGGGCTTGGCTACACCTTC
TRBV15,few,.,TRBJ1-4,CATSEGVLREKLFF,TGTGCCACCAGCGAGGGGGTATTAAGGGAAAAACTGTTTTTT
TRBV20-1,few,.,TRBJ1-5,CSASGPTGQPQHF,TGCAGTGCTAGCGGACCCACAGGACAGCCCCAGCATTTT
TRBV14,.,TRBD1,TRBJ2-1,CASSGGQLRIF,TGTGCCAGCAGCGGGGGACAGTTGCGAATCTTC
TRBV29-1,.,.,TRBJ2-2,CSVVSASLNTGELFF,TGCAGCGTTGTCTCAGCCAGCTTGAACACCGGGGAGCTGTTTTTT
TRBV7-9,.,.,TRBJ2-1,CASSWRSDNEQFF,TGTGCCAGCAGCTGGAGATCGGACAATGAGCAGTTCTTC
TRBV7-9,.,TRBD1,TRBJ1-3,CASSGDLFGTAGNTIYF,TGTGCCAGCAGCGGAGATCTCTTCGGGACAGCTGGAAACACCATATATTTT
TRBV7-9,.,.,TRBJ2-2,CASRTPGLNTGELFF,TGTGCCAGCAGGACTCCGGGACTGAACACCGGGGAGCTGTTTTTT
TRBV6-5,few,.,TRBJ1-4,CASSYGGQLEKLFF,TGTGCCAGCAGTTACGGCGGACAGTTGGAAAAACTGTTTTTT
TRBV7-6,.,.,TRBJ2-1,CASSLSSRGYNEQFF,TGTGCCAGCAGCTTATCTTCTCGCGGATACAATGAGCAGTTCTTC
TRBV5-1,.,TRBD1,TRBJ2-5,CASSLNRGVETQYF,TGCGCCAGCAGCTTAAACAGGGGGGTAGAGACCCAGTACTTC
TRBV7-2,few,TRBD1,TRBJ2-7,CASSVGQGLYEQYF,TGTGCCAGCAGCGTGGGACAGGGGTTGTACGAGCAGTACTTC
TRBV7-2,.,TRBD1,TRBJ1-1,CASSYDRGEAFF,TGTGCCAGCAGCTATGACAGGGGTGAAGCTTTCTTT
TRBV28,.,TRBD1,TRBJ1-4,CASSLGTGWGNEKLFF,TGTGCCAGCAGTTTAGGGACAGGCTGGGGAAATGAAAAACTGTTTTTT
TRBV12-3/TRBV12-4,few,.,TRBJ2-7,CANSSPLQVYEQYF,TGTGCCAACAGTTCCCCGCTACAGGTCTACGAGCAGTACTTC
TRBV7-2,.,TRBD2,TRBJ2-7,CASSLVRGGPDEQYF,TGTGCCAGCAGCTTAGTCCGGGGGGGCCCGGACGAGCAGTACTTC
TRBV20-1,.,.,TRBJ1-2,CSARDGRTAYGYTF,TGCAGTGCTAGAGACGGAAGGACAGCTTACGGCTACACCTTC
TRBV12-3/TRBV12-4,many,.,TRBJ2-7,CASSLYEQYF,TGTGCCAGCAGTTTATACGAGCAGTACTTC
TRBV7-3,.,TRBD2,TRBJ2-7,CASSLSGGGSNEQYF,TGTGCCAGCAGCTTAAGTGGCGGGGGGTCAAACGAGCAGTACTTC
TRBV28,.,.,TRBJ1-5,CATKIGATATNQPQHF,TGTGCCACCAAGATAGGAGCCACAGCAACCAATCAGCCCCAGCATTTT
TRBV20-1,.,.,TRBJ2-1,CSADGESGGGSYNEQFF,TGCAGTGCTGACGGAGAATCAGGGGGAGGATCCTACAATGAGCAGTTCTTC
TRBV12-3/TRBV12-4,.,TRBD1,TRBJ2-2,CASSDRQGAGELFF,TGTGCCAGCAGCGACAGACAGGGGGCCGGGGAGCTGTTTTTT
TRBV11-2,.,.,TRBJ2-5,CASSSGDRTQETQYF,TGTGCCAGCAGCTCCGGGGACCGGACCCAAGAGACCCAGTACTTC